This entry lists 5 T cell receptor beta chains sequenced from one sample in a study of blood T cell repertoires in COVID-19. Produced via immunoSEQ multiplex PCR; TCRdb's table is partial and in-frame only. The sample carries approximately 67,000 clones, more than 75% recorded once. Input material: peripheral blood. Every receptor here comes from a man aged 50 or older with active COVID-19.

The J gene is TRBJ2-1, the V gene TRBV15, with D possibly matching TRBD1 (5 bases). Trimming shortened V by 1 base and J by 6 bases, and 13 bases separated the two germline ends. Germline V gives CDR1 LNHNV, CDR2 YYDKDF (reference sequence). This CDR3 comprises 15 residues. The CDR3: CATSRVTGARNEQFF. CDR3 coding DNA: TGTGCCACCAGCAGAGTTACAGGTGCACGCAATGAGCAGTTCTTC.

This rearrangement joins TRBV27 to TRBJ1-1; weak D call: TRBD1 (5 bases). V dropped 0 bases and J dropped 8 bases, with 16 bases sitting between them. This CDR3 region has 15 residues. Germline V gene data show CDR1 as MNHEY and CDR2 as SMNVEV (reference sequence). CDR3 coding DNA: TGTGCCAGCAGTTTATCTCAGGGATTAGCTGCGGAAGCTTTCTTT. Translation gives CASSLSQGLAAEAFF.

V is TRBV7-8 and J is TRBJ2-1, with 10 bases fitting TRBD1. Losses at the gene ends were 5 bases for V and 4 bases for J; bases not matched to a gene: 8. The CDR3 is made up of 16 amino acids. CDR1 is SGHVS, CDR2 FQNEAQ, per germline. The CDR3 nucleotides are TGTGCCAGCAGCCCCTATGGGACAGGGGCATACAATGAGCAGTTCTTC. This codes for CASSPYGTGAYNEQFF. The variable domain in full, with the rest retrieved from reference TRBV7-8 and TRBJ2-1, is GAGVSQSPRYKVAKRGQDVALRCDPISGHVSLFWYQQALGQGPEFLTYFQNEAQLDKSGLPSDRFFAERPEGSVSTLKIQRTQQEDSAVYLCASSPYGTGAYNEQFFGPGTRLTVL.

This clone is termed medium-sized. J is TRBJ2-2 and V is TRBV24-1, with TRBD2 as a possible D gene (6 bases). Germline V lookup: CDR1 KGHDR, CDR2 SFDVKD. The CDR3 contains 15 residues. The V gene lost 6 bases and the J gene lost 4 bases, with 14 bases spanning the gap. The CDR3 DNA reads as TGTGCCACCAGTCCCACGCGGGATAGCACCGGGGAGCTGTTTTTT. Translated: CATSPTRDSTGELFF.

V gene TRBV4-1 combines with J gene TRBJ1-2; 9 positions agree with TRBD1. With V trimmed by 3 bases and J by 3 bases, 11 bases remained unmatched. The length of the CDR3 is 17 residues. The V gene's germline CDR1 is MGHRA and CDR2 YSYEKL. For the CDR3, the DNA is TGCGCCAGCAGCCAGGCGGGACAGGGAGGTATTTACTATGGCTACACCTTC. Translated, it gives CASSQAGQGGIYYGYTF.